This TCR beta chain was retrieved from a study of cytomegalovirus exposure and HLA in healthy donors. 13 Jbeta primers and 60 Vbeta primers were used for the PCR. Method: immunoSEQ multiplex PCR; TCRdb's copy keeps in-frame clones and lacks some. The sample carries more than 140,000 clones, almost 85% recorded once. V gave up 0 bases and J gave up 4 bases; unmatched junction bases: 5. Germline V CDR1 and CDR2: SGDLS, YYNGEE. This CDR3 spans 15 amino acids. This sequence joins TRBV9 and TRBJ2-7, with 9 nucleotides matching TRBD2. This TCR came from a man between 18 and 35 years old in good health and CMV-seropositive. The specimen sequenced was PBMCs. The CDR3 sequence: CASSVGAGGEYEQYF. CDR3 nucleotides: TGTGCCAGCAGCGTAGGAGCGGGAGGTGAATACGAGCAGTACTTC.